This TCR beta chain was found in a study of blood T cell repertoires in COVID-19. Overall study context: Samples representing acute and convalescent COVID-19 were sourced from the United States, Italy and Spain.

Germline loops: CDR1 LGHDT, CDR2 YNNKEL (reference sequence). The CDR3 has 14 residues. Trimming stripped 0 bases from V and 0 bases from J, with 4 bases between. In the study's own analysis: Amplified reference gene primers provided the basis for estimating nucleated cell counts. The repertoire was sequenced with immunoSEQ multiplex PCR; TCRdb's copy has only in-frame clones and lacks some. D and trimming come from the DNA, and the V and J calls and clone size come from that table. This table holds about 150,000 clones, around four fifths found once. The chain couples TRBV3-1 (or the pseudogene TRBV3-2) to TRBJ2-3; D gene unclear. The receptor's source is a woman aged 40 to 50 with active or convalescent COVID-19. The material sequenced was peripheral blood. Here the CDR3 DNA reads TGTGCCAGCAGCCAAGATCGGAGCACAGATACGCAGTATTTT. Translating it yields CASSQDRSTDTQYF.